One and the same sample provided the 15 T cell receptor beta chains below, sequenced in a study of T cell repertoires in cytomegalovirus infection. TCRdb re-called the reads through MiXCR, storing one row per CDR3 protein. Found here are 480,000 or so distinct CDR3 sequences, over 9% of them singletons; the top ten hold roughly 10%. Sequenced input: PBMCs. The receptors come from a human donor in good health (CMV status not recorded). Some clones in this sample may be carry-over from other donors' samples.

This clonotype has only a few counts. The chain carries TRBV5-1 and TRBJ2-4, with TRBD2 identical over 7 bases. V dropped 4 bases and J dropped 10; count of bases not matched to a gene: 14. The CDR3 runs 15 residues. Germline V lookup: CDR1 SGHRS, CDR2 YFSETQ. The CDR3 DNA is TGCGCCAGCAGCGTGACTAGCCTGAGGTTTTCAATTCAGTACTTC. Translating gives CASSVTSLRFSIQYF. Full variable domain (remainder filled in from reference TRBV5-1 and TRBJ2-4): KAGVTQTPRYLIKTRGQQVTLSCSPISGHRSVSWYQQTPGQGLQFLFEYFSETQRNKGNFPGRFSGRQFSNSRSEMNVSTLELGDSALYLCASSVTSLRFSIQYFGAGTRLSVL.

The table lists this clonotype with many counts. DNA of the CDR3: TGTGCCAGCAGCTTGAGGTATCAGCCCCAGCATTTT. Translating it yields CASSLRYQPQHF. This chain links TRBV7-2 with TRBJ1-5, with unresolved D. V lost 3 bases to trimming and J lost 5 bases, with 5 bases between them. The CDR3 loop spans 12 amino acids. Looked up from germline, CDR1 is SGHTA and CDR2 is FQGNSA.

There are many counts of this clonotype. This chain connects TRBV11-2 to TRBJ2-6; tentatively, D is TRBD1 or TRBD2 (6 bases each). The CDR3 is 17 residues long. The ends were cut back, 8 bases at V and 3 bases at J, with 20 bases in the middle. Germline V gene sequence: CDR1 SGHAT, CDR2 FQNNGV. CDR3 sequence reads: CASGRGRGMDGANVLTF. The DNA for the CDR3 is TGTGCCAGCGGGCGGGGCAGGGGTATGGATGGGGCCAACGTCCTGACTTTC.

CDR3 loop: CASRQYYEQYF. CDR3 in DNA: TGTGCCAGCAGACAGTACTACGAGCAGTACTTC. This rearrangement joins TRBV6-8 to TRBJ2-7; D is undetermined. V lost 6 bases, J lost 3 bases, and 6 bases lay in between. The CDR3 covers 11 residues. From germline, CDR1 is MNHGY and CDR2 SAAAGT.

In this sample, this clonotype turned up a few times. CDR3 region: CASSPTTQGDYGYTF. CDR3 nucleotide sequence: TGTGCCAGCTCACCAACGACACAAGGGGATTATGGCTACACCTTC. The chain has TRBV18 and TRBJ1-2; perhaps TRBD1 as D (5 bases). The CDR3 length is 15 residues. From germline, CDR1 is KGHSH and CDR2 LQKENI. Between the trimmed V and J ends, which lost 2 bases and 5 bases, there was a span of 15 bases.

This rearrangement joins TRBV19 to TRBJ1-3; unclear D gene. There are 18 residues in the CDR3. Germline CDR1 LNHDA, CDR2 SQIVND (reference sequence). V dropped 5 bases and J dropped 0 bases, with 20 bases sitting between them. The CDR3 loop is CASSPRRADIHSGNTIYF. The CDR3 DNA reads as TGTGCCAGTAGTCCGAGGAGGGCGGATATTCACTCTGGAAACACCATATATTTT.

The CDR3 region is CASRTAGEQFF. The CDR3 bases are TGTGCCAGCAGAACGGCGGGTGAGCAGTTCTTC. This chain uses TRBV6-1 with TRBJ2-1, with a weak D call TRBD2 (5 bases). The CDR3 contains 11 residues. V was trimmed by 6 bases and J by 9 bases, leaving 9 bases between them. Germline loops: CDR1 MNHNS, CDR2 SASEGT.

The chain uses TRBV30 and TRBJ1-1; D unclear. Germline assignment: CDR1 GTSNPN and CDR2 SVGIG (reference sequence). Trimming took off 4 bases at V and 3 bases at J, with 9 bases between the two ends. CDR3 length: 12 amino acids. The CDR3 here is CAWKEGDTEAFF. The CDR3 bases are TGTGCCTGGAAAGAAGGTGACACTGAAGCTTTCTTT.

This clonotype came up a few times. The chain couples TRBV7-9 to TRBJ2-5; TRBD2 matches 8 bases. The CDR3 totals 16 residues. J was trimmed by 1 base and V by 4 bases; bases with no gene match: 8. Germline loops: CDR1 SEHNR, CDR2 FQNEAQ (reference sequence). The CDR3 nucleotides are TGTGCCAGCAGCTCAGATTCTAGCGGGCCCCAAGAGACCCAGTACTTC. Its protein is CASSSDSSGPQETQYF.

There are many counts of this clonotype. The chain is built from TRBV5-1 and TRBJ2-1; 12 bases agree with TRBD2. With 3 bases clipped from V and 0 bases from J, the junction kept 4 bases outside the gene matches. CDR3 size: 17 residues. In germline, CDR1 is SGHRS, CDR2 YFSETQ. CDR3 sequence reads: CASSWTSGVSSYNEQFF. In DNA, the CDR3 is TGCGCCAGCAGCTGGACTAGCGGGGTCAGCTCCTACAATGAGCAGTTCTTC.

This clonotype appeared many times. The rearrangement uses TRBV12-3 or TRBV12-4 and TRBJ2-5; TRBD2 is a possible D gene (5 bases). Trimming left V 3 bases short and J 5 bases short, with 13 bases between. CDR3 size: 14 residues. For the CDR3, the DNA is TGTGCCAGCAGTTTTCGGGGAGACTCTGAGACCCAGTACTTC. This translates into CASSFRGDSETQYF.

The chain recombines TRBV10-3 with TRBJ2-7, with TRBD2 as a possible D gene (6 bases). The length of the CDR3 is 15 residues. V lost 4 bases and J lost 7, with 20 bases in between. Germline V lookup: CDR1 ENHRY, CDR2 SYGVKD. In DNA, the CDR3 is TGTGCCATCAGTGCCGTAGCGGCAACGTTGGGGGAGCAGTACTTC. It yields the protein CAISAVAATLGEQYF.

This clonotype was seen repeatedly, ten times or more. The rearrangement uses TRBV18 and TRBJ2-3, with D possibly TRBD2 on 6 matching bases. Germline V gives CDR1 KGHSH, CDR2 LQKENI. The CDR3 contains 17 residues. The V end lost 4 bases, the J end lost 2 bases, and 19 bases lay between the germline ends. CDR3 coding DNA: TGTGCCAGCTCACGGGCGGGGACCGGATCATACACAGATACGCAGTATTTT. This sequence encodes CASSRAGTGSYTDTQYF. Together with reference TRBV18 and TRBJ2-3, the CDR3 gives the full variable domain: NAGVMQNPRHLVRRRGQEARLRCSPMKGHSHVYWYRQLPEEGLKFMVYLQKENIIDESGMPKERFSAEFPKEGPSILRIQQVVRGDSAAYFCASSRAGTGSYTDTQYFGPGTRLTVL.

The chain links TRBV10-3 to TRBJ1-2; D ambiguous. Trimming cost V 2 bases and J 8 bases, with 9 bases left between them. CDR1 ENHRY and CDR2 SYGVKD come from the germline V gene. The CDR3 consists of 12 residues. CDR3 sequence: CAISEDMAGYTF. In DNA form, the CDR3 reads TGTGCCATCAGTGAGGACATGGCAGGCTACACCTTC.

This clonotype showed up just a few times. The chain has TRBV5-4 and TRBJ2-5, with D possibly being TRBD2 (6 bases). The length of the CDR3 is 14 residues. The V and J ends lost 4 bases and 4 bases respectively, with 14 bases between them. Germline V gene lookup returns CDR1 SGHNT and CDR2 YYREEE (reference sequence). DNA for the CDR3: TGTGCCAGCAGCACCGTGGGACTGGGAGAGACCCAGTACTTC. It yields the protein CASSTVGLGETQYF.